This entry lists 8 T cell receptor beta chains sequenced from one sample in a study of blood T cell repertoires in COVID-19. Only in-frame clones appear in the TCRdb table, and some are missing; sequencing was by immunoSEQ multiplex PCR. The sample comprises some 360,000 clones, approximately 89% of which are singletons, and about 3.9% rests with the top ten. The sequencing input was peripheral blood. The receptors stem from an older woman with COVID-19, enrolled during active disease.

This chain links TRBV24-1 with TRBJ2-3; 8 nucleotides agree with TRBD1. The CDR3 has 14 amino acids. Germline V gene sequence: CDR1 KGHDR, CDR2 SFDVKD. The trim removed 8 bases at V and 0 bases at J, leaving 3 bases unmatched. CDR3 bases: TGTGCCACCACCCAGGGGGCGAGCACAGATACGCAGTATTTT. It codes for CATTQGASTDTQYF.

This clone was detected once. The rearrangement uses TRBV7-3 and TRBJ1-2, with a possible D match to TRBD1 (5 bases). The germline V and J ends were trimmed by 5 bases and 5 bases, with 18 bases remaining between them. Germline V lookup: CDR1 SGHTA, CDR2 FQGTGA. The CDR3 runs 15 residues. The CDR3, as DNA: TGTGCCAGCAGCCCCCAAGGGGCAGCGTATTATGGCTACACCTTC. Translation gives CASSPQGAAYYGYTF.

The gene calls are TRBV2 and TRBJ1-3, with TRBD1 matching 7 bases. The V gene's germline CDR1 is SNHLY and CDR2 FYNNEI. This CDR3 region has 15 residues. The trim removed 3 bases at V and 4 bases at J, leaving 6 bases unmatched. Here the CDR3 reads CASSDHRGAGNTIYF. CDR3 DNA: TGTGCCAGCAGTGATCACAGGGGCGCCGGAAACACCATATATTTT.

The CDR3 DNA reads TGTGCCAGCATTCCACTGAGCGGGAATACGCAGTATTTT. Its protein is CASIPLSGNTQYF. V is TRBV6-5 and J is TRBJ2-3; 7 positions match TRBD2. Germline V gene lookup returns CDR1 MNHEY and CDR2 SVGAGI. This CDR3 spans 13 amino acids. V shed 7 bases and J 7 bases; nucleotides not matched to a gene: 8.

This chain links TRBV7-8 with TRBJ1-1; 9 bases line up with TRBD1. V lost 3 bases and J lost 4; bases outside the gene matches: 6. This CDR3 is 15 amino acids long. Germline V CDR1 and CDR2: SGHVS, FQNEAQ. CDR3 residues: CASSLGTGTATEAFF. The CDR3 DNA is TGTGCCAGCAGCTTGGGGACAGGGACGGCCACTGAAGCTTTCTTT.

The chain is built from TRBV9 and TRBJ2-2, with 13 bases lining up with TRBD2. The CDR3 spans 16 residues. Germline V gene data show CDR1 as SGDLS and CDR2 as YYNGEE. Trimming at V came to 0 bases and at J to 7 bases, leaving 3 bases not matched to a gene. The CDR3 DNA sequence: TGTGCCAGCAGCGTAGCTGGACTAGCGGGGGTCGGGGAGCTGTTTTTT. It encodes CASSVAGLAGVGELFF. Full variable domain (remainder filled in from reference TRBV9 and TRBJ2-2): DSGVTQTPKHLITATGQRVTLRCSPRSGDLSVYWYQQSLDQGLQFLIQYYNGEERAKGNILERFSAQQFPDLHSELNLSSLELGDSALYFCASSVAGLAGVGELFFGEGSRLTVL.

The chain recombines TRBV18 with TRBJ1-1, with 8 bases lining up with TRBD1. V lost 4 bases and J lost 4; bases outside the gene matches: 5. Germline V CDR1 and CDR2: KGHSH, LQKENI. This CDR3 has 14 residues. The CDR3 region has the DNA TGTGCCAGCTCACATGACAGGGGAGGCACTGAAGCTTTCTTT. This sequence encodes CASSHDRGGTEAFF. Combining the CDR3 with reference TRBV18 and TRBJ1-1 gives the whole variable domain NAGVMQNPRHLVRRRGQEARLRCSPMKGHSHVYWYRQLPEEGLKFMVYLQKENIIDESGMPKERFSAEFPKEGPSILRIQQVVRGDSAAYFCASSHDRGGTEAFFGQGTRLTVV.

This clone was found a few times. This chain links TRBV7-2 with TRBJ2-3; possible D gene TRBD2, 5 bases. CDR1 and CDR2 from the germline V gene are SGHTA and FQGNSA. The V end lost 5 bases, the J end lost 2 bases, and 11 bases lay between the germline ends. CDR3 size: 14 residues. CDR3 nucleotide sequence: TGTGCCAGCAGCCCCGGACTGATCACAGATACGCAGTATTTT. This translates into CASSPGLITDTQYF. The variable domain in full, completed from reference TRBV7-2 and TRBJ2-3, reads GAGVSQSPSNKVTEKGKDVELRCDPISGHTALYWYRQSLGQGLEFLIYFQGNSAPDKSGLPSDRFSAERTGGSVSTLTIQRTQQEDSAVYLCASSPGLITDTQYFGPGTRLTVL.